This T cell receptor beta chain stems from a study of T cells after yellow fever vaccination. Study-wide background: Preparation used SMART-Seq v4 Ultra Low Input for the low-cell-number fractions. Study results and caveats: On re-exposure, the response was weaker but peaked faster, at day 5 versus 15. Researchers noted that a small share of clonotypes showed up in both CD4 and CD8 compartments.

This clonotype was counted at least ten times. Its antigen remains unidentified. Template-switching 5'RACE yielded the TCR cDNA; a universal primer site and UMIs were added in the process. TCRdb reprocessed the 5' RACE reads with MiXCR, giving one entry per CDR3 protein. The top ten clones hold about 26% of a sample with hundreds of thousands of distinct CDR3 sequences, about 4% of them seen once. The TCR was taken from a man aged 18 to 30 who received the YFV17D yellow fever vaccine. Sequences were derived from PBMCs, sampled 5 days after the yellow fever booster vaccination.

The CDR3 sequence: CASSKEAGPCNWEYEQYF. The CDR3 DNA reads TGTGCCAGCAGCAAAGAAGCCGGACCCTGCAATTGGGAATACGAGCAGTACTTC. The chain links TRBV21-1 to TRBJ2-7; TRBD1, the table's D call, was not compared with the DNA. TRBV21-1 is an annotated pseudogene. This CDR3 is built from 18 residues.